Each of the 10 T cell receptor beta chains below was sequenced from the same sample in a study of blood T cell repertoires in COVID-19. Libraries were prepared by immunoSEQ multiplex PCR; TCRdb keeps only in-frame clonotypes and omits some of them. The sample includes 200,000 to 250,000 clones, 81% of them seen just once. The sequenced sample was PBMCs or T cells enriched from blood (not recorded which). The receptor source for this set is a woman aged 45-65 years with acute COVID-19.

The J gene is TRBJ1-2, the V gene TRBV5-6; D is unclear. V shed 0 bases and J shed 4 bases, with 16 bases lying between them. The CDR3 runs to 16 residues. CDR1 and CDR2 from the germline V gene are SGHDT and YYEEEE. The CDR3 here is CASSLGSGNAPYGYTF. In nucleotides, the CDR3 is TGTGCCAGCAGCTTGGGGTCCGGGAATGCGCCCTATGGCTACACCTTC.

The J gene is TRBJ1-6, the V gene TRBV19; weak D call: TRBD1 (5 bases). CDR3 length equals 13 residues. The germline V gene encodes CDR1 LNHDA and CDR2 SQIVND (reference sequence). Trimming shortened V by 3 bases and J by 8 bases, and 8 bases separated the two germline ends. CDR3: CASSIQGYSPLHF. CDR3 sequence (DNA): TGTGCCAGTAGTATTCAGGGATATTCACCCCTCCACTTT.

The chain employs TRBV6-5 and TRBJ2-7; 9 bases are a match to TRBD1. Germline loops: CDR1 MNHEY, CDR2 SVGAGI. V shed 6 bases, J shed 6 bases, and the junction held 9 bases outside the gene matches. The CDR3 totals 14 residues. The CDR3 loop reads CASSSPRTGVEQYF. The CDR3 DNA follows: TGTGCCAGCAGCTCACCCAGGACAGGGGTCGAGCAGTACTTC.

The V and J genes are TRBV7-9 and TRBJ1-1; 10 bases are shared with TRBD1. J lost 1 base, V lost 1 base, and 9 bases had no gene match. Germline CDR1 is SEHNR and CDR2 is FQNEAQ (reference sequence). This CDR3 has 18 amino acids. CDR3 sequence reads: CASSLVYGTGDGNTEAFF. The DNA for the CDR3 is TGTGCCAGCAGCTTAGTTTACGGGACAGGGGACGGGAACACTGAAGCTTTCTTT. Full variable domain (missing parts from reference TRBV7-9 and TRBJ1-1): DTGVSQNPRHKITKRGQNVTFRCDPISEHNRLYWYRQTLGQGPEFLTYFQNEAQLEKSRLLSDRFSAERPKGSFSTLEIQRTEQGDSAMYLCASSLVYGTGDGNTEAFFGQGTRLTVV.

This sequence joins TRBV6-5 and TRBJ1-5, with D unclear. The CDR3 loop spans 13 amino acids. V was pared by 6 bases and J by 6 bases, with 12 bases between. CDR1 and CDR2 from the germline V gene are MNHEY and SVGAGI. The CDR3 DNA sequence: TGTGCCAGCAGAGGACTGGCGGGTCAGCCCCAGCATTTT. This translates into CASRGLAGQPQHF.

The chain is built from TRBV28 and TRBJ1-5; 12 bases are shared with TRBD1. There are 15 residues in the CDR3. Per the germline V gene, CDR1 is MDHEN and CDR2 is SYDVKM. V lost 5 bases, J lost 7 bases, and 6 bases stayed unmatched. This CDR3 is CASSPGQGASQPQHF. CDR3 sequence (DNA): TGTGCCAGCAGTCCGGGACAGGGGGCTTCCCAGCCCCAGCATTTT.

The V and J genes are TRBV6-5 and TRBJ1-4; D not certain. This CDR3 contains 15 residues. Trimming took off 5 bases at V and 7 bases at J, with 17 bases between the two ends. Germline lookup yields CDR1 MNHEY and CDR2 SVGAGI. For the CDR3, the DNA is TGTGCCAGCAGTACGGCAATGGAGGGTGGTGAAAAACTGTTTTTT. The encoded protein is CASSTAMEGGEKLFF.

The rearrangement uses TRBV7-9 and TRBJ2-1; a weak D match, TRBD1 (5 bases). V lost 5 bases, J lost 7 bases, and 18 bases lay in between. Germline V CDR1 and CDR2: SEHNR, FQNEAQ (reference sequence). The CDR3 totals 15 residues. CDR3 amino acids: CASSPGRSRWNEQFF. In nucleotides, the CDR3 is TGTGCCAGCAGCCCAGGGCGGTCCCGCTGGAATGAGCAGTTCTTC. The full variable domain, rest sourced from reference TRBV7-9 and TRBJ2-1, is DTGVSQNPRHKITKRGQNVTFRCDPISEHNRLYWYRQTLGQGPEFLTYFQNEAQLEKSRLLSDRFSAERPKGSFSTLEIQRTEQGDSAMYLCASSPGRSRWNEQFFGPGTRLTVL.

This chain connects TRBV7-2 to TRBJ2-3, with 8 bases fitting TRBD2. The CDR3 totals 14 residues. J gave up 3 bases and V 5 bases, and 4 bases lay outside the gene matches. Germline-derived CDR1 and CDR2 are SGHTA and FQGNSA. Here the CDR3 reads CASSAGGSTDTQYF. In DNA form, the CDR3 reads TGTGCCAGCAGCGCGGGAGGTTCGACAGATACGCAGTATTTT.

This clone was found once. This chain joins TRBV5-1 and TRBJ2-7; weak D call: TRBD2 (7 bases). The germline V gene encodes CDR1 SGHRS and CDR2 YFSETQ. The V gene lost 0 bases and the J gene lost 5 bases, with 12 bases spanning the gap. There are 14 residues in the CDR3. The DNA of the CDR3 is TGCGCCAGCAGCTTGGAGGGGGGGCCTGACGAGCAGTACTTC. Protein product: CASSLEGGPDEQYF.